These T cell receptor beta chains were read from a single sample in a study of T cell responses to AZD1222 COVID-19 vaccine. Clones were sequenced by immunoSEQ multiplex PCR, and TCRdb holds only the in-frame ones, with some missing. This sample has approximately 180,000 clones; roughly nine tenths occur once, and the top ten carry 3.6%. The specimen comprised peripheral blood, sampled 28 days after the second dose of the MenACWY control vaccine. These receptor sequences come from an adult who received the MenACWY meningococcal vaccine as a control. The CDR3 runs from the conserved cysteine through the conserved F or W. A D gene is named only where the DNA matches it firmly. Not all rows give a size; the values are once, few, many and, for expanded clones, a class.

j_gene,v_gene,d_gene,abundance,CDR3aa,CDR3nt
TRBJ2-2,TRBV2,TRBD2,.,CASSAGLAGGTGELFF,TGTGCCAGCAGTGCGGGACTAGCGGGAGGTACCGGGGAGCTGTTTTTT
TRBJ1-1,TRBV28,.,.,CASSFGGWSEAFF,TGTGCCAGCAGTTTTGGGGGATGGTCTGAAGCTTTCTTT
TRBJ1-1,TRBV11-3,.,.,CASSLGGNTEAFF,TGTGCCAGCAGCTTAGGAGGGAACACTGAAGCTTTCTTT
TRBJ2-5,TRBV28,.,.,CASRRYRDNQETQYF,TGTGCCAGCAGGCGTTACCGGGACAACCAAGAGACCCAGTACTTC
TRBJ2-7,TRBV19,TRBD2,.,CASSWERGYEQYF,TGTGCCAGTAGTTGGGAGCGGGGCTACGAGCAGTACTTC
TRBJ1-6,TRBV11-2,.,.,CASSLGDRNSPLHF,TGTGCCAGCAGCTTAGGAGACAGGAATTCACCCCTCCACTTT
TRBJ1-1,TRBV28,.,.,CASSNPGEVMNTEAFF,TGTGCCAGCAGTAACCCAGGGGAGGTCATGAACACTGAAGCTTTCTTT
TRBJ1-2,TRBV9,.,.,CASSDVTGPNYGYTF,TGTGCCAGCAGCGATGTGACAGGCCCTAACTATGGCTACACCTTC
TRBJ1-1,TRBV27,.,.,CASSLDHSGNTEAFF,TGTGCCAGCAGTTTAGACCATTCGGGGAACACTGAAGCTTTCTTT
TRBJ2-1,TRBV10-2,.,.,CASSESSGGVNEQFF,TGCGCCAGCAGTGAGTCATCAGGAGGAGTGAATGAGCAGTTCTTC
TRBJ1-5,TRBV3-1/TRBV3-2,.,.,CASSQLGEVGPQHF,TGTGCCAGCAGCCAATTGGGGGAGGTGGGGCCCCAGCATTTT
TRBJ1-1,TRBV28,.,.,CASSQGPGLEAFF,TGTGCCAGCAGCCAGGGACCGGGCCTTGAAGCTTTCTTT
TRBJ2-3,TRBV7-9,TRBD2,once,CASSSTSAGTDTQYF,TGTGCCAGCAGCTCAACTAGCGCAGGCACAGATACGCAGTATTTT
TRBJ2-1,TRBV5-1,TRBD2,.,CASRTSGNSYNEQFF,TGCGCCAGCCGGACTAGCGGGAATTCCTACAATGAGCAGTTCTTC
TRBJ2-3,TRBV24-1,.,once,CATSDSLRGTFTDTQYF,TGTGCCACCAGTGACTCTTTAAGGGGGACTTTCACAGATACGCAGTATTTT
TRBJ2-1,TRBV5-4,TRBD2,.,CASSPRGGRGDNEQFF,TGTGCCAGCAGCCCGAGGGGCGGGAGAGGGGACAATGAGCAGTTCTTC
TRBJ1-2,TRBV7-2,TRBD1,.,CASSLPGQGGNGYTF,TGTGCCAGCAGCTTACCGGGACAGGGGGGAAATGGCTACACCTTC
TRBJ2-5,TRBV19,TRBD1,.,CASSGYRGHQETQYF,TGTGCCAGTAGTGGGTACAGGGGGCACCAAGAGACCCAGTACTTC
TRBJ1-6,TRBV28,.,once,CASSLATYSPLHF,TGTGCCAGCAGTCTAGCGACCTATTCACCCCTCCACTTT
TRBJ1-2,TRBV12-3/TRBV12-4,.,.,CASSSREAPSYTF,TGTGCCAGCAGTAGCCGGGAGGCCCCGAGCTACACCTTC
TRBJ2-3,TRBV18,TRBD1,.,CASSRTGSSTDTQYF,TGTGCCAGCTCACGGACAGGTTCGAGCACAGATACGCAGTATTTT
TRBJ2-3,TRBV6-5,.,.,CASSWGLLTDTQYF,TGTGCCAGCAGTTGGGGACTCCTCACAGATACGCAGTATTTT
TRBJ2-7,TRBV15,.,.,CATSRDPGDQQYF,TGTGCCACCAGCAGAGATCCTGGAGACCAGCAGTACTTC
TRBJ1-2,TRBV9,.,.,CASSSSQIFQAGYTF,TGTGCCAGCAGCTCTAGCCAGATCTTTCAAGCGGGCTACACCTTC
TRBJ1-2,TRBV7-2,TRBD1,.,CASSLVGTVYGYTF,TGTGCCAGCAGCTTAGTTGGGACAGTCTATGGCTACACCTTC
TRBJ1-6,TRBV7-8,TRBD1,.,CASSRYGTVHSPLHF,TGTGCCAGCAGCCGTTATGGGACAGTTCATTCACCCCTCCACTTT
TRBJ1-5,TRBV6-5,.,.,CASSRGGFQPQHF,TGTGCCAGCAGCCGGGGGGGATTTCAGCCCCAGCATTTT
TRBJ2-3,TRBV10-1,TRBD1,.,CASSEVTGTGRTDTQYF,TGCGCCAGCAGTGAAGTGACCGGGACAGGGCGCACAGATACGCAGTATTTT
TRBJ2-1,TRBV6-2/TRBV6-3,TRBD2,.,CASSTVHSGSYNEQFF,TGTGCCAGCAGTACCGTCCATAGCGGGAGCTACAATGAGCAGTTCTTC
TRBJ1-2,TRBV18,.,.,CASSPAMGIALEGYTF,TGTGCCAGCTCACCGGCGATGGGCATCGCCCTGGAGGGCTACACCTTC
TRBJ2-1,TRBV5-1,TRBD2,once,CASSPGLAGPEQFF,TGCGCCAGCAGTCCAGGACTAGCGGGACCCGAGCAGTTCTTC
TRBJ2-7,TRBV6-5,TRBD2,.,CASKRDNEQYF,TGTGCCAGCAAGCGGGATAACGAGCAGTACTTC
TRBJ1-4,TRBV28,.,.,CASRSRDGNEKLFF,TGTGCCAGCAGATCCCGGGACGGTAATGAAAAACTGTTTTTT
TRBJ1-1,TRBV9,.,.,CASSPGGYTEAFF,TGTGCCAGCAGCCCCGGGGGGTACACTGAAGCTTTCTTT
TRBJ2-7,TRBV3-1/TRBV3-2,TRBD2,.,CASSQGGGRAFYEQYF,TGTGCCAGCAGCCAAGGAGGAGGGAGGGCCTTCTACGAGCAGTACTTC
TRBJ1-5,TRBV9,.,once,CASSVAGGINQPQHF,TGTGCCAGCAGCGTAGCAGGTGGGATCAATCAGCCCCAGCATTTT
TRBJ2-2,TRBV28,TRBD2,.,CASSLPGLALNTGELFF,TGTGCCAGCAGTCTTCCGGGACTAGCGTTAAACACCGGGGAGCTGTTTTTT